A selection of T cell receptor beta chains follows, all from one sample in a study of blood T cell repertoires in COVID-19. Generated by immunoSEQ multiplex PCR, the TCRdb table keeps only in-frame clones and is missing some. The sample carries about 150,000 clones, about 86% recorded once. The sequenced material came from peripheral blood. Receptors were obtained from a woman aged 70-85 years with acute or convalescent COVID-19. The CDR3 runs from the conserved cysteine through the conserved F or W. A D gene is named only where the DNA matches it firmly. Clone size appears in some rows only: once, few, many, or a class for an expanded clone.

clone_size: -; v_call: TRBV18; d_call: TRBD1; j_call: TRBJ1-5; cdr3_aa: CASSPRPPGQGASQPQHF; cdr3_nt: TGTGCCAGCTCACCTAGACCACCTGGACAGGGGGCGTCTCAGCCCCAGCATTTT
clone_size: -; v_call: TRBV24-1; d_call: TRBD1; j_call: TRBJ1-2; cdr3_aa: CATSGTGEVYGYTF; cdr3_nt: TGTGCCACCAGTGGGACAGGGGAGGTCTATGGCTACACCTTC
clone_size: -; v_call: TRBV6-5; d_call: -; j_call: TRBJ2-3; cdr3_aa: CASSSRAPRADTQYF; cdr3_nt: TGTGCCAGCAGTTCGAGGGCCCCGAGGGCAGATACGCAGTATTTT
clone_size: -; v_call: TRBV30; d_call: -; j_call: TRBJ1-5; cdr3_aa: CAWSVPRSGNQPQHF; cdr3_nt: TGTGCCTGGAGTGTTCCCCGGTCGGGGAATCAGCCCCAGCATTTT
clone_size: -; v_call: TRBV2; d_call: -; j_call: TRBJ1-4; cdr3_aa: CASSEVGSRGEKLFF; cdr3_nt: TGTGCCAGCAGTGAAGTCGGGAGCCGGGGGGAAAAACTGTTTTTT
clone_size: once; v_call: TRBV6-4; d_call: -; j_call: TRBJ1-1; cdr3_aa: CASSEQGGTEAFF; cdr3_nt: TGTGCCAGCAGTGAGCAGGGTGGCACTGAAGCTTTCTTT
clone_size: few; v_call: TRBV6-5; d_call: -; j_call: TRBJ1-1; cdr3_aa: CASSLTGKAFF; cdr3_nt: TGTGCCAGCAGCCTTACAGGGAAGGCTTTCTTT
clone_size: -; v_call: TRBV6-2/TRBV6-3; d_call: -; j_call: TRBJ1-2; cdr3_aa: CASSRIPGQSVYGYTF; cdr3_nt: TGTGCCAGCAGTAGAATACCGGGACAATCCGTCTATGGCTACACCTTC
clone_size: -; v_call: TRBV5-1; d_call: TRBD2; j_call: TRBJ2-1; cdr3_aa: CASMWTSGTSYNEQFF; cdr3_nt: TGCGCCAGCATGTGGACTAGCGGAACTTCCTACAATGAGCAGTTCTTC
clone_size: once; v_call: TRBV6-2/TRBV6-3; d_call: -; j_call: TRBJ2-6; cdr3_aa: CASSYSTRVTPGANVLTF; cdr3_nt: TGTGCCAGCAGTTACTCGACTCGGGTTACTCCTGGGGCCAACGTCCTGACTTTC
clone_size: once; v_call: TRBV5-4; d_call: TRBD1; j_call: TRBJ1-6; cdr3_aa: CASSLPGTGRSNSPLHF; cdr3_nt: TGTGCCAGCAGCTTGCCGGGGACAGGGAGGTCTAATTCACCCCTCCACTTT
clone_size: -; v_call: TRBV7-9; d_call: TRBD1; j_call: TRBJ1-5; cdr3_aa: CASSFAGGSQPQHF; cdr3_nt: TGTGCCAGCAGCTTTGCAGGGGGCAGCCAGCCCCAGCATTTT
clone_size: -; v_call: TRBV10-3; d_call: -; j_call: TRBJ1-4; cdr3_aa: CAISGDIATNEKLFF; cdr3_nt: TGTGCCATCAGCGGGGACATCGCAACTAATGAAAAACTGTTTTTT
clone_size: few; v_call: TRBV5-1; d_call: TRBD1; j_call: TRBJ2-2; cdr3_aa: CASSFPTGQGVNTGELFF; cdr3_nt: TGCGCCAGCAGCTTTCCCACTGGACAGGGGGTAAACACCGGGGAGCTGTTTTTT
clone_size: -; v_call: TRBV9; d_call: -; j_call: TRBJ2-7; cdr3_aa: CASSRGTRVGEQYF; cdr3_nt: TGTGCCAGCAGCCGTGGGACAAGGGTGGGAGAGCAGTACTTC
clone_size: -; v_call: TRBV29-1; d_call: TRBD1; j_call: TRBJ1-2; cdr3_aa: CSADQTGVYGYTF; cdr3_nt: TGCAGCGCCGACCAAACAGGGGTCTATGGCTACACCTTC
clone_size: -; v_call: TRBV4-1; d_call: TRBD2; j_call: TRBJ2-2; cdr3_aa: CASSQDRLAGVGTGELFF; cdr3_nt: TGCGCCAGCAGCCAAGATCGACTAGCGGGAGTAGGCACCGGGGAGCTGTTTTTT
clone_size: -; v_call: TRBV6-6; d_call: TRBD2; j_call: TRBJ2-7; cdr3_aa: CASSPVAGPSYEQYF; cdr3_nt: TGTGCCAGCAGCCCAGTAGCGGGACCCTCCTACGAGCAGTACTTC
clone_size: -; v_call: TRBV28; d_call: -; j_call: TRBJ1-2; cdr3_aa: CASSQTGGHYGYTF; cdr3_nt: TGTGCCAGCAGCCAGACGGGGGGCCACTATGGCTACACCTTC
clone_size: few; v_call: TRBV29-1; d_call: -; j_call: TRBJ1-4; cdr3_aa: CGARDEKLFF; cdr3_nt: TGCGGGGCCCGAGATGAAAAACTGTTTTTT
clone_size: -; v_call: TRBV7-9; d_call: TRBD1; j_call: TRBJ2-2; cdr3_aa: CASSPTGGAGTGELFF; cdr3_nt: TGTGCCAGCAGCCCCACAGGGGGCGCCGGCACCGGGGAGCTGTTTTTT
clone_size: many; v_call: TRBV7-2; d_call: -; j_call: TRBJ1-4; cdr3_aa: CASSRSGTEKLFF; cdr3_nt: TGTGCCAGCTCGCGGAGCGGGACTGAAAAACTGTTTTTT
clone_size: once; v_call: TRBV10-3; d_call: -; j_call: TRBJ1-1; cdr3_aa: CAIGDETGTKAFF; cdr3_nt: TGTGCCATCGGAGATGAGACAGGTACTAAAGCTTTCTTT
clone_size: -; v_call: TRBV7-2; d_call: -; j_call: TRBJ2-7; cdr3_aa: CASSLRSAGLTYEQYF; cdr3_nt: TGTGCCAGCAGCTTAAGGTCGGCAGGGCTGACCTACGAGCAGTACTTC
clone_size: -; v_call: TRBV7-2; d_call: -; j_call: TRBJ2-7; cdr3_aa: CASSSKAPDSSWEQYF; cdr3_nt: TGTGCCAGCAGCTCGAAGGCCCCGGACTCGAGCTGGGAGCAGTACTTC
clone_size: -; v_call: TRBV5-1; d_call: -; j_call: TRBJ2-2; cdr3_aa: CASSLVGGTGELFF; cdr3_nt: TGCGCCAGCAGCTTGGTCGGGGGCACCGGGGAGCTGTTTTTT
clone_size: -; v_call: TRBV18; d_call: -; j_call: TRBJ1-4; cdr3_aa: CASSRDRSLNEKLFF; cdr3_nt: TGTGCCAGCTCGCGAGACAGATCTCTTAATGAAAAACTGTTTTTT
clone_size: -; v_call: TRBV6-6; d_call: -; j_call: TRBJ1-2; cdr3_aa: CASSPRGGGYTF; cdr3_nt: TGTGCCAGCAGCCCCCGCGGTGGTGGCTACACCTTC
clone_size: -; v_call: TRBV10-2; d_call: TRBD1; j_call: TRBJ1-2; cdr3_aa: CASSVERGLGYTF; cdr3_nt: TGCGCCAGCAGTGTAGAAAGGGGGCTTGGCTACACCTTC
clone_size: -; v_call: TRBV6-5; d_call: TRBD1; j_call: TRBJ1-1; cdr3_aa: CAARTGVNTEAFF; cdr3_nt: TGTGCCGCCCGGACAGGGGTGAACACTGAAGCTTTCTTT
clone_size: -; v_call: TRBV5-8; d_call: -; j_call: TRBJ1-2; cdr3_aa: CASSLAAEGLYGYTF; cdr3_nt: TGTGCCAGCAGCTTGGCCGCGGAGGGGCTCTATGGCTACACCTTC
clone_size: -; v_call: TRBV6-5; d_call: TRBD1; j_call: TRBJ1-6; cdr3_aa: CASSDRDRDSPLHF; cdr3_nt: TGTGCCAGCTCCGACCGGGACAGGGATTCACCCCTCCACTTT